This TCR beta chain is drawn from a study of blood T cell repertoires in COVID-19. Study-wide context: Samples representing acute and convalescent COVID-19 were sourced from the United States, Italy and Spain. Sample material is recorded as cDNA or gDNA derived from T cells, B-cell-depleted T cells, or PBMCs.

This CDR3 spans 12 amino acids. In germline, CDR1 is MDHEN, CDR2 SYDVKM. Of note for this clone: A junction boundary mismatches the germline segment, possibly from a read error.

The authors' processing: From reference gene primer amplification, estimates of nucleated cell counts were derived. Profiled with immunoSEQ multiplex PCR; TCRdb holds only in-frame clones, not every one. The V and J calls and clone size come from that table; D and trimming were worked out from the DNA. The sample holds about 110,000 clones, around 87% seen once. The TCR was taken from an elderly woman with acute or convalescent COVID-19. The chain employs TRBV28 and TRBJ1-1; possibly TRBD1 for D (5 bases). Sequences were obtained from peripheral blood. CDR3 coding DNA: TGTGCCAGCAGCTATGGGGCAGGAAAGCTTACCTTT. Its translation is CASSYGAGKLTF.